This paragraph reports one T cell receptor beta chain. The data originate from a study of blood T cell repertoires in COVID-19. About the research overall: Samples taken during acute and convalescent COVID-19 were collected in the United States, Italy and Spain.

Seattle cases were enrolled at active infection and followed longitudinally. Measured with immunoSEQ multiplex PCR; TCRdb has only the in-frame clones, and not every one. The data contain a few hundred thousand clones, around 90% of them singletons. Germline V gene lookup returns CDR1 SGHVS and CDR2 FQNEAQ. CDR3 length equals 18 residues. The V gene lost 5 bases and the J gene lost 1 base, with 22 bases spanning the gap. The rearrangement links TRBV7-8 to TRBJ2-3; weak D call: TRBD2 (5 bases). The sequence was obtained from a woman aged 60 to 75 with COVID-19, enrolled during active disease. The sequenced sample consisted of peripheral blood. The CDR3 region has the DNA TGTGCCAGCAGCGCGAGGTTAGGGAGATTGCGGGGCACAGATACGCAGTATTTT. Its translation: CASSARLGRLRGTDTQYF.